A single TCR beta chain is shown here with its context. Everyone who took part was about 18 to 90 years old, and they came from about two dozen US areas. V lost 6 bases, J lost 7 bases, and 11 bases stayed unmatched. The CDR3 is 14 residues long. The V gene's germline CDR1 is LNHDA and CDR2 SQIVND (reference sequence). The data stem from a study of blood T cell repertoires in COVID-19. Study as a whole: Both acute and convalescent COVID-19 samples were obtained from the United States, Italy and Spain.

Assay: immunoSEQ multiplex PCR; the TCRdb copy retains only in-frame clones and omits some. This table holds hundreds of thousands of clones, about 86% found once. The chain is built from TRBV19 and TRBJ2-7, with 8 bases lining up with TRBD1. Material: PBMCs or T cells enriched from blood (not recorded which). This receptor was identified in a woman in her 30s who had been exposed to COVID-19. CDR3: CASSAGTGLGEQYF. CDR3 DNA sequence: TGTGCCAGTAGCGCCGGGACAGGACTCGGAGAGCAGTACTTC.